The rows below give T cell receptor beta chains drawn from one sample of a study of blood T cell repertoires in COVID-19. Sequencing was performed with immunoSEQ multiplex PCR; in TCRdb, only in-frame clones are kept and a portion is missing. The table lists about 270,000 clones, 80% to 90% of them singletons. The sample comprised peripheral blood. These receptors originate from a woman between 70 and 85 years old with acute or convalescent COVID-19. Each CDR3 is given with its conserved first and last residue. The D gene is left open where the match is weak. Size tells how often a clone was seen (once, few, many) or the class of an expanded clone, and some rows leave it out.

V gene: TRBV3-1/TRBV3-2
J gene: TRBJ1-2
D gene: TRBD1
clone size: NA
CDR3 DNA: TGTGCCAGCACCGCGGGATTACAGGGGCCCTATGGCTACACCTTC
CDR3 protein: CASTAGLQGPYGYTF

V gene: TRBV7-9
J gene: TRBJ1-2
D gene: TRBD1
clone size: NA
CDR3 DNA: TGTGCCAGCAGCATGGGGCAGGGGGTAAATGGCTACACCTTC
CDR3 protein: CASSMGQGVNGYTF

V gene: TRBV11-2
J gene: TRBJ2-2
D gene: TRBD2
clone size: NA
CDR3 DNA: TGTGCCAGCAGCCTGGGACTAGGAGCCGGGGAGCTGTTTTTT
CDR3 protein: CASSLGLGAGELFF

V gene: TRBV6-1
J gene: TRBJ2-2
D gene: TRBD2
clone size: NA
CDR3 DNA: TGTGCCAGCAGTGAGAGTTTAGGACTAGCTACCGGGGAGCTGTTTTTT
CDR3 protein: CASSESLGLATGELFF

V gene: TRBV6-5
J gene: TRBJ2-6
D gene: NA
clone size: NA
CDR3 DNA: TGTGCCAGCAGTTACGGGGGGTCTGGGGCCAACGTCCTGACTTTC
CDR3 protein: CASSYGGSGANVLTF

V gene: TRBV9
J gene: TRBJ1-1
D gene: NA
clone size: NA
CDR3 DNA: TGTGCCAGCAGCTTCCAAACAGGTGAAGCTTTCTTT
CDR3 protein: CASSFQTGEAFF

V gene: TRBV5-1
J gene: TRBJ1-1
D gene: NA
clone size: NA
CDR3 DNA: TGCGCCAGCAGCAGCCGCGGGGGGGTCTATACTGAAGCTTTCTTT
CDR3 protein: CASSSRGGVYTEAFF

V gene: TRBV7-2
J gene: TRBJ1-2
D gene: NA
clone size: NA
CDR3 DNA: TGTGCCAGCAGCCAGGGGAACTATGGCTACACCTTC
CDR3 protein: CASSQGNYGYTF

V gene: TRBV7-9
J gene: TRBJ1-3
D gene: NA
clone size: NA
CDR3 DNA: TGTGCCAGCAGCGGAGGACAGCTTGGAAACACCATATATTTT
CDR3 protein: CASSGGQLGNTIYF

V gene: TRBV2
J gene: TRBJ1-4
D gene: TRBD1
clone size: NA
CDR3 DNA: TGTGCCAGCAGTAAACAGGGGCGGGATGAAAAACTGTTTTTT
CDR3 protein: CASSKQGRDEKLFF

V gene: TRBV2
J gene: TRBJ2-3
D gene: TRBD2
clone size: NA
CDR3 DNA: TGTGCCAGCAGGCCCAGACTAGCGGGGGGGCCCGATACGCAGTATTTT
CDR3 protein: CASRPRLAGGPDTQYF

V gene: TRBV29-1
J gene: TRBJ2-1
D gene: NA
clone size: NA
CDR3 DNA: TGCAGCGTAAACCCCGATACAGGAGCCAATGAGCAGTTCTTC
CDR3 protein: CSVNPDTGANEQFF

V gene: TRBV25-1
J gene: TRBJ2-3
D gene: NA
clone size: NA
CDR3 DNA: TGTGCCAGCAATAGACAGTTCACAGATACGCAGTATTTT
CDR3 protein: CASNRQFTDTQYF

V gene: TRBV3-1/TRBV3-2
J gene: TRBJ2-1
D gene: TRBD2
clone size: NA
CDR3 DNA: TGTGCCAGCAGCCGCCGTTCCGGGACTAGCGGGGACAATGAGCAGTTCTTC
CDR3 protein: CASSRRSGTSGDNEQFF

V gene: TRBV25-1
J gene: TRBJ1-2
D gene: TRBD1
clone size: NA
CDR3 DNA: TGTGCCAGCAGTCCCCCCGGGACAGGGCTCTATGGCTACACCTTC
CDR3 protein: CASSPPGTGLYGYTF

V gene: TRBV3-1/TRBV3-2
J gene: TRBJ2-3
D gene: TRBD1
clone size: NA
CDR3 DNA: TGTGCCAGCAGCCAAGACTGGACAGGGAGTAAGTATTTT
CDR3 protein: CASSQDWTGSKYF

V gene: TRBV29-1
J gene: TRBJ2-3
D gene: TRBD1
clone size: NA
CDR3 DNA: TGCAGCGTTGAACAGGGGGTATCAGATACGCAGTATTTT
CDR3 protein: CSVEQGVSDTQYF

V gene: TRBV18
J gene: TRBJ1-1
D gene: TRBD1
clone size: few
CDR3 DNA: TGTGCCAGCTCATCCGGACAGGGAGTAGCTTTCTTT
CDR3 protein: CASSSGQGVAFF

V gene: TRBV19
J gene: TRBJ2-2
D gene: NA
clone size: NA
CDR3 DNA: TGTGCCAGTAGTATTATAGGGACTTCGAACACCGGGGAGCTGTTTTTT
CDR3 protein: CASSIIGTSNTGELFF

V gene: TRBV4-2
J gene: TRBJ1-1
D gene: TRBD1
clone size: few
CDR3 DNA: TGTGCCAGCAGCCAAGATCTGACAGGGGATACTGAAGCTTTCTTT
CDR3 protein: CASSQDLTGDTEAFF

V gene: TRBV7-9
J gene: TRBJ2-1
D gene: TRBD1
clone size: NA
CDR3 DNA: TGTGCCAGCAGCTTTAACCCGGGACAGGGGGACAATGAGCAGTTCTTC
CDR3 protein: CASSFNPGQGDNEQFF

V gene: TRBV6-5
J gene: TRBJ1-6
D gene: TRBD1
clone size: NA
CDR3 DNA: TGTGCCAGCAGGCCCGACAGGGGTGTTTCACCCCTCCACTTT
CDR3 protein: CASRPDRGVSPLHF

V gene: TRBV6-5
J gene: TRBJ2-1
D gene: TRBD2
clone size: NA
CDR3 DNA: TGTGCCAGCAGCCTCCGGGGGGGCGGGGGCAATGAGCAGTTCTTC
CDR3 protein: CASSLRGGGGNEQFF

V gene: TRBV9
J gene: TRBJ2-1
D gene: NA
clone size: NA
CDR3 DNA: TGTGCCAGCAGCCCGCAGACCTACAATGAGCAGTTCTTC
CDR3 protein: CASSPQTYNEQFF